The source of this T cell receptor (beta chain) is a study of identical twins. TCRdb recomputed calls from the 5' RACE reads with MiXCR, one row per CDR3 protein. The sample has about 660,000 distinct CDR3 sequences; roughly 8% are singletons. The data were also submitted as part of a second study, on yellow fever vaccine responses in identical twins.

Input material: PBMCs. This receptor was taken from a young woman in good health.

The CDR3: CASSVAGVNEQFF. DNA of the CDR3: TGTGCCAGCAGCGTCGCAGGAGTGAATGAGCAGTTCTTC. The rearrangement links TRBV9 to TRBJ2-1; D is undetermined. Germline loops: CDR1 SGDLS, CDR2 YYNGEE. This CDR3 has 13 amino acids. The ends were cut back, 2 bases at V and 7 bases at J, with 10 bases in the middle.